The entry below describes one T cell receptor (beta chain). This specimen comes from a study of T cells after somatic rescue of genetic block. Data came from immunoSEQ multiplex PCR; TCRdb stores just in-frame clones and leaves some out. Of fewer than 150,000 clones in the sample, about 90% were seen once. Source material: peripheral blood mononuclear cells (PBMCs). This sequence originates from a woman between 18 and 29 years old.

The CDR3 is CASSRGATEAFF. The CDR3 coding sequence is TGTGCCAGCAGCAGAGGGGCCACTGAAGCTTTCTTT. This chain links TRBV25-1 with TRBJ1-1; D might be TRBD1 (5 bases). The CDR3 runs 12 residues. Germline V CDR1 and CDR2: MGHDK, SYGVNS. The V end was cut by 6 bases, the J end by 4 bases, with 9 bases between. The entire variable domain, with the rest obtained from reference TRBV25-1 and TRBJ1-1, is as follows: EADIYQTPRYLVIGTGKKITLECSQTMGHDKMYWYQQDPGMELHLIHYSYGVNSTEKGDLSSESTVSRIRTEHFPLTLESARPSHTSQYLCASSRGATEAFFGQGTRLTVV.